This entry lists 23 T cell receptor beta chains sequenced from one sample in a study of PD-1 blockade in classical Hodgkin lymphoma. Method: immunoSEQ multiplex PCR; TCRdb's copy keeps in-frame clones and lacks some. There are several thousand clones in the sample; roughly 80% occur only once, and under 3% lies in the top ten. Every patient had relapsed following autologous stem cell transplantation, and cohorts differed in brentuximab vedotin exposure. The study purified CD4+ T cells from thawed PBMCs using magnetic negative selection. Sequenced here: CD4+ T cells from blood, sampled at baseline. These receptors all come from a human donor with classical Hodgkin lymphoma.

The rearrangement joins TRBV10-3 to TRBJ1-4; 8 positions agree with TRBD1. The trim removed 3 bases at V and 5 bases at J, leaving 2 bases unmatched. The germline V gene has CDR1 ENHRY and CDR2 SYGVKD. This CDR3 contains 14 residues. CDR3 DNA sequence: TGTGCCATCAGTGAAGGACAGGGCAATGAAAAACTGTTTTTT. Amino acid sequence: CAISEGQGNEKLFF.

The V gene is TRBV4-1, the J gene TRBJ1-6, with D perhaps matching TRBD1 (5 bases). The germline gives CDR1 MGHRA, CDR2 YSYEKL. The CDR3 has 16 amino acids. The V and J ends lost 3 bases and 9 bases respectively, with 18 bases between them. CDR3 loop: CASSHGGGPLFSPLHF. For the CDR3, the DNA is TGCGCCAGCAGCCACGGCGGGGGACCGCTTTTTTCACCCCTCCACTTT.

J is TRBJ2-5 and V is TRBV19; the D gene is possibly TRBD2 (6 bases). Germline V lookup: CDR1 LNHDA, CDR2 SQIVND (reference sequence). V shed 3 bases and J shed 5 bases, with 16 bases lying between them. This CDR3 is built from 15 residues. In nucleotides, the CDR3 is TGTGCCAGTAGTATGGTCCTAGCGAACCGGGAGACCCAGTACTTC. It codes for CASSMVLANRETQYF.

The genes are TRBV10-3 and TRBJ2-2; D tentatively reads TRBD1 or TRBD2 (5 bases each). The CDR3 extends over 13 amino acids. V was trimmed by 2 bases and J by 8 bases, leaving 9 bases between them. CDR1 is ENHRY and CDR2 is SYGVKD in the germline V gene. In DNA form, the CDR3 reads TGTGCCATCAGTGAGGATGGGGGAGGGGAGCTGTTTTTT. Its protein is CAISEDGGGELFF.

The CDR3 DNA sequence: TGTGCCAGCAGCTTAACAGGGCTGGGCGAGACCCAGTACTTC. Its translation: CASSLTGLGETQYF. V and J are TRBV7-8 and TRBJ2-5; D possibly corresponds to TRBD1 (6 bases). CDR3 length equals 14 residues. Trimming took off 2 bases at V and 5 bases at J, with 12 bases between the two ends. Germline loops: CDR1 SGHVS, CDR2 FQNEAQ.

This chain uses TRBV5-1 with TRBJ2-2; D possibly corresponds to TRBD2 (5 bases). Per germline, CDR1 SGHRS and CDR2 YFSETQ. The CDR3 is 16 amino acids. The ends were cut back, 4 bases at V and 0 bases at J, with 13 bases in the middle. CDR3 amino acids: CASSKNGVPNTGELFF. CDR3 DNA sequence: TGCGCCAGCAGCAAAAACGGGGTTCCGAACACCGGGGAGCTGTTTTTT. The full variable domain, its missing parts supplied by reference TRBV5-1 and TRBJ2-2, is KAGVTQTPRYLIKTRGQQVTLSCSPISGHRSVSWYQQTPGQGLQFLFEYFSETQRNKGNFPGRFSGRQFSNSRSEMNVSTLELGDSALYLCASSKNGVPNTGELFFGEGSRLTVL.

The V call is TRBV18, the J call TRBJ2-7; 10 bases agree with TRBD1. Per germline, CDR1 KGHSH and CDR2 LQKENI. The J segment lost 3 bases and the V segment lost 4 bases, leaving 6 bases of the junction unmatched. The CDR3 has 15 amino acids. The CDR3 sequence: CASSHRDRGNYEQYF. The CDR3 nucleotides are TGTGCCAGCTCACACCGGGACAGGGGCAACTACGAGCAGTACTTC.

The gene calls are TRBV19 and TRBJ1-3; 7 bases line up with TRBD1. The CDR3 spans 15 residues. The germline V gene encodes CDR1 LNHDA and CDR2 SQIVND (reference sequence). V trimming: 3 bases; J trimming: 0 bases; junction bases outside the gene matches: 2. CDR3 sequence: CASSMGQSSGNTIYF. As DNA, the CDR3 is TGTGCCAGTAGTATGGGACAGAGCTCTGGAAACACCATATATTTT.

This clone was seen once. CDR3 sequence reads: CASSDRGERSYNEQFF. The CDR3 DNA follows: TGTGCCAGCTCAGACAGGGGGGAAAGATCCTACAATGAGCAGTTCTTC. This chain uses TRBV18 with TRBJ2-1; 9 bases match TRBD1. CDR1 is KGHSH and CDR2 is LQKENI in the germline V gene. The V gene end was trimmed by 5 bases and the J gene end by 1 base; junction bases not matched to a gene: 6. The CDR3 consists of 16 residues. Full variable domain (remainder filled in from reference TRBV18 and TRBJ2-1): NAGVMQNPRHLVRRRGQEARLRCSPMKGHSHVYWYRQLPEEGLKFMVYLQKENIIDESGMPKERFSAEFPKEGPSILRIQQVVRGDSAAYFCASSDRGERSYNEQFFGPGTRLTVL.

The genes are TRBV4-1 and TRBJ2-7, with TRBD2 matching over 11 bases. V lost 3 bases and J lost 7; bases outside the gene matches: 8. Germline V gene sequence: CDR1 MGHRA, CDR2 YSYEKL. The CDR3 is 15 amino acids. CDR3 DNA: TGCGCCAGCAGCCAGGGGGCTACTAGCGGGGGAGAGCAGTACTTC. Protein product: CASSQGATSGGEQYF.

V and J are TRBV19 and TRBJ1-4; D may be TRBD1 (6 bases). Germline lookup yields CDR1 LNHDA and CDR2 SQIVND (reference sequence). V gave up 1 base and J gave up 3 bases, with 9 bases separating them. The CDR3 spans 15 residues. This CDR3 is CASSIGRTANEKLFF. In nucleotides, the CDR3 is TGTGCCAGTAGTATAGGGCGGACAGCTAATGAAAAACTGTTTTTT.

The V call is TRBV18, the J call TRBJ1-6, with D possibly being TRBD1 (5 bases). Germline assignment: CDR1 KGHSH and CDR2 LQKENI. This CDR3 is built from 16 residues. V dropped 5 bases and J dropped 7 bases, with 18 bases sitting between them. The CDR3 DNA is TGTGCCAGCTCAGGATCCAGACAGCTATGGAATTCACCCCTCCACTTT. This codes for CASSGSRQLWNSPLHF.

The genes are TRBV25-1 and TRBJ1-6; a possible D gene is TRBD1 (6 bases). The CDR3 spans 13 residues. Trimming removed 4 bases from V and 9 bases from J, with 10 bases in between. Germline V gene data show CDR1 as MGHDK and CDR2 as SYGVNS. The DNA for the CDR3 is TGTGCCAGCAGTGTGGGGGCCGGTTCACCCCTCCACTTT. Translating gives CASSVGAGSPLHF.

A few counts support this clone. This chain connects TRBV5-6 to TRBJ2-7; D gene unclear. Per germline, CDR1 SGHDT and CDR2 YYEEEE. This CDR3 has 14 amino acids. V gave up 1 base and J gave up 0 bases, with 8 bases separating them. CDR3 DNA: TGTGCCAGCAGCTTGTTGGGTTCCTCCTACGAGCAGTACTTC. It encodes CASSLLGSSYEQYF. Supplemented by reference TRBV5-6 and TRBJ2-7, the full variable domain reads DAGVTQSPTHLIKTRGQQVTLRCSPKSGHDTVSWYQQALGQGPQFIFQYYEEEERQRGNFPDRFSGHQFPNYSSELNVNALLLGDSALYLCASSLLGSSYEQYFGPGTRLTVT.

The chain is built from TRBV29-1 and TRBJ2-7; 8 nucleotides line up with TRBD2. The CDR3 runs 15 residues. Germline trimming cut 1 base from V and 0 bases from J; bases unmatched to any gene: 5. CDR1 SQVTM and CDR2 ANQGSEA come from the germline V gene. CDR3 protein: CSVEGLRGDSYEQYF. In DNA, the CDR3 is TGCAGCGTTGAAGGGTTGCGGGGGGACTCCTACGAGCAGTACTTC.

The rearrangement uses TRBV6-4 and TRBJ2-4, with unresolved D. V dropped 4 bases and J dropped 8 bases, with 12 bases sitting between them. The CDR3 is 13 amino acids. Germline values: CDR1 MRHNA, CDR2 SNTAGT. The CDR3 DNA follows: TGTGCCAGCAGTGCTACTACCGAGGACATTCAGTACTTC. Protein sequence: CASSATTEDIQYF.

The J gene is TRBJ1-2, the V gene TRBV14; TRBD1 might be the D (6 bases). Trimming took 5 bases from V and 4 from J, leaving 14 bases between them. CDR3 length: 14 residues. Germline CDR1 is SGHDN and CDR2 is FVKESK. The CDR3 coding sequence is TGTGCCAGCAGCGCGATTGGACAGAGCTATGGCTACACCTTC. The encoded protein is CASSAIGQSYGYTF.

This chain links TRBV6-6 with TRBJ2-1, with TRBD2 matching 11 bases. J lost 6 bases, V lost 3 bases, and 4 bases had no gene match. Germline CDR1 and CDR2: MNHNY and SVGAGI (reference sequence). This CDR3 is built from 15 residues. CDR3 amino acids: CASSYNSGRANEQFF. DNA for the CDR3: TGTGCCAGCAGTTATAATAGCGGGAGGGCCAATGAGCAGTTCTTC.

The chain employs TRBV7-8 and TRBJ2-2; 9 bases match TRBD2. The J segment lost 4 bases and the V segment lost 7 bases, leaving 16 bases of the junction unmatched. Germline lookup yields CDR1 SGHVS and CDR2 FQNEAQ. The CDR3 has 18 amino acids. The CDR3 region has the DNA TGTGCCAGCATCCAACGAGGGGGTAGCGGGAGCTCCACCGGGGAGCTGTTTTTT. Translation gives CASIQRGGSGSSTGELFF.

J is TRBJ1-1 and V is TRBV5-1, with no clear D. The CDR3 has 14 residues. Trimming took 4 bases from V and 1 from J, leaving 11 bases between them. CDR1 SGHRS and CDR2 YFSETQ come from the germline V gene. Here the CDR3 DNA reads TGCGCCAGCAGCCTTATGGACGGGAACACTGAAGCTTTCTTT. Its translation: CASSLMDGNTEAFF. Supplemented by reference TRBV5-1 and TRBJ1-1, the full variable domain reads KAGVTQTPRYLIKTRGQQVTLSCSPISGHRSVSWYQQTPGQGLQFLFEYFSETQRNKGNFPGRFSGRQFSNSRSEMNVSTLELGDSALYLCASSLMDGNTEAFFGQGTRLTVV.

This clone has a handful of counts. The V call is TRBV5-4, the J call TRBJ2-7; 11 bases agree with TRBD2. Trimming at V came to 5 bases and at J to 2 bases, leaving 18 bases not matched to a gene. The CDR3 totals 19 residues. CDR1 is SGHNT and CDR2 is YYREEE in the germline V gene (reference sequence). This CDR3 reads CASSPAPPLTSGIPYEQYF. CDR3 nucleotide sequence: TGTGCCAGCAGTCCTGCCCCCCCGCTGACTAGCGGGATTCCCTACGAGCAGTACTTC.

V gene TRBV6-5 combines with J gene TRBJ2-6; D is possibly TRBD2 (5 bases). The ends were cut back, 8 bases at V and 2 bases at J, with 13 bases in the middle. CDR1 is MNHEY, CDR2 SVGAGI, per germline. The CDR3 sequence is 15 residues long. The CDR3 loop reads CASRRAGPGANVLTF. The CDR3 nucleotides read TGTGCCAGCCGAAGGGCGGGTCCTGGGGCCAACGTCCTGACTTTC.

This clone has a single count. V gene TRBV10-2 combines with J gene TRBJ1-1, with no clear D. CDR3 length: 14 amino acids. Trimming removed 7 bases at V and 0 bases at J, with 12 bases between. The germline V gene has CDR1 WSHSY and CDR2 SAAADI. The chain's CDR3 is CASTEGRLNTEAFF. The CDR3 DNA sequence: TGCGCCAGCACCGAAGGCAGATTGAACACTGAAGCTTTCTTT.